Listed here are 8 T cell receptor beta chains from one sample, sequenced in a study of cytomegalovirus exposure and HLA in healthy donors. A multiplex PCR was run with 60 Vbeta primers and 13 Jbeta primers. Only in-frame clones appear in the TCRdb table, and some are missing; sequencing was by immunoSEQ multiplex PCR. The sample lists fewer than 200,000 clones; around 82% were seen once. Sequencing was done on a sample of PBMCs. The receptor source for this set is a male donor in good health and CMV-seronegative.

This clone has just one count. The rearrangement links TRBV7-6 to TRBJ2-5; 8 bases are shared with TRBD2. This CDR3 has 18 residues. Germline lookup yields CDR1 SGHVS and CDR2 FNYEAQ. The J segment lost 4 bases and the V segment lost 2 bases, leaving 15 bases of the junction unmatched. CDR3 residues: CASSLRSTGLAGAETQYF. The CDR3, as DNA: TGTGCCAGCAGCTTACGTTCTACCGGACTAGCAGGGGCAGAGACCCAGTACTTC.

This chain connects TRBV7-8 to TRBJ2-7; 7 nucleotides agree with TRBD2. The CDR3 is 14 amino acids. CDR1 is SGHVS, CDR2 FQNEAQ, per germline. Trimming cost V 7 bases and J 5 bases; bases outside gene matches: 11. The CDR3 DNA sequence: TGTGCCAGCACCATCAAACTAGCGTCCCACGAGCAGTACTTC. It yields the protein CASTIKLASHEQYF.

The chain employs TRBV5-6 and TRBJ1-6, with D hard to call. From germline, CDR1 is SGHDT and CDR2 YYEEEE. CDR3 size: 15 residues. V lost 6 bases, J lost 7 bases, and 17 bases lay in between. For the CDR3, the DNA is TGTGCCAGCAACGAGTTTCGGGGAACAAATTCACCCCTCCACTTT. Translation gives CASNEFRGTNSPLHF. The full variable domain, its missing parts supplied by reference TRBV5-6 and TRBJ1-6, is DAGVTQSPTHLIKTRGQQVTLRCSPKSGHDTVSWYQQALGQGPQFIFQYYEEEERQRGNFPDRFSGHQFPNYSSELNVNALLLGDSALYLCASNEFRGTNSPLHFGNGTRLTVT.

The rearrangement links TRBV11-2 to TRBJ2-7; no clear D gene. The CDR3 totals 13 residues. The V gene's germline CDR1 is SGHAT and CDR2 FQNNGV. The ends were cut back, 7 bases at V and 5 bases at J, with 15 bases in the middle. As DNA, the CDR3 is TGTGCCAGCACCATGTCAGGTAACCACGAGCAGTACTTC. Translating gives CASTMSGNHEQYF.

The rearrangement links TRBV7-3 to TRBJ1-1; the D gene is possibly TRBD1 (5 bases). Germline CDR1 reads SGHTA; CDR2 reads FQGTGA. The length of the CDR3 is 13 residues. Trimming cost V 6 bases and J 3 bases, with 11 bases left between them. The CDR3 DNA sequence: TGTGCCAGCAGATCGGGGGGACACACTGAAGCTTTCTTT. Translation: CASRSGGHTEAFF.

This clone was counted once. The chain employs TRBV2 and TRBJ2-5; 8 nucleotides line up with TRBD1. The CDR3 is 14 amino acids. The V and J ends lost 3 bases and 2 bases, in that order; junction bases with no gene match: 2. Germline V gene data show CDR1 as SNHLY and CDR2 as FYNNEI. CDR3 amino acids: CASSDRTGQETQYF. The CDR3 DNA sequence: TGTGCCAGCAGTGACAGGACAGGGCAAGAGACCCAGTACTTC. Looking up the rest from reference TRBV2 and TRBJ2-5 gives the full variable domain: EPEVTQTPSHQVTQMGQEVILRCVPISNHLYFYWYRQILGQKVEFLVSFYNNEISEKSEIFDDQFSVERPDGSNFTLKIRSTKLEDSAMYFCASSDRTGQETQYFGPGTRLLVL.

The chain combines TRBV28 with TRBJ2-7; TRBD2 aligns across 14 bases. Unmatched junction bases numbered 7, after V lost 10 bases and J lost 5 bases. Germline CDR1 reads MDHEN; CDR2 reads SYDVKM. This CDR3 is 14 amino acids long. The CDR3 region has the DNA TGTGCCACCCAAAGGACTAGCGGGAGGCACGAGCAGTACTTC. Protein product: CATQRTSGRHEQYF.

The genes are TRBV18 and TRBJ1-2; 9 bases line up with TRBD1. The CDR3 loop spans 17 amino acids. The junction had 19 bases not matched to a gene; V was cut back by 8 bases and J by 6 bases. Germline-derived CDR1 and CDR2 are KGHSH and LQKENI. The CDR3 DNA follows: TGTGCCAGCCAAGGAACTCGAGGTGGGACAGGGAGGGATGGCTACACCTTC. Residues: CASQGTRGGTGRDGYTF.